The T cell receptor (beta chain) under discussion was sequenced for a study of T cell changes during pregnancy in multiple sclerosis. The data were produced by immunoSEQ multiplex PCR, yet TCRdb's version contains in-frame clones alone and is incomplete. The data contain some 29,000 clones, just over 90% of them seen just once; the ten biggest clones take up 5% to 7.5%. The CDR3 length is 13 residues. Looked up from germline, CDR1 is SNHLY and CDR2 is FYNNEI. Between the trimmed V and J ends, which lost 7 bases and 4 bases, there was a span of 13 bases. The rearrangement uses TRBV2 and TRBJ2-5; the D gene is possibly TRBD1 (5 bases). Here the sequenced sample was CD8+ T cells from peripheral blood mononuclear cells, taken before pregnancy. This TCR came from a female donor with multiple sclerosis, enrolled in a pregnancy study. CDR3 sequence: CASKKRGVETQYF. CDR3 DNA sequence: TGTGCCAGCAAGAAAAGGGGTGTAGAGACCCAGTACTTC.